This T cell receptor beta chain was captured in a study of T cells expressing NK-cell markers. Study information: Repertoire data for TCR beta were derived from sorted T cells (CD3+CD56+NKG2C+, CD3+CD56+NKG2C- and CD3+CD56-NKG2C+).

TCRdb re-called the 5' RACE reads and shows each CDR3 protein once, DNA omitted. This sample's table reports about 410,000 distinct CDR3 sequences. Note on this clonotype: Its specificity is not known.

Study-level points and caveats: These clonotypes also led the CD3+CD56-NKG2C+ fraction in a few donors.

Germline CDR1 is ENHRY and CDR2 is SYGVKD. The CDR3 extends over 16 amino acids. The rearrangement links TRBV10-3 to TRBJ2-1; checking the TCRdb D call of TRBD2 is not possible without DNA. The receptor's source is a woman aged 45 to 65 in good health. What was sequenced was blood T cells: a sorted CD56 or NKG2C T cell subset, CD4+ or CD8+ T cells, or bulk PBMC T cells (not recorded which). CDR3 region: CAISESGGVSYNEQFF.